These T cell receptor beta chains were read from a single sample in a study of PD-1 blockade in mismatch repair-deficient tumors. Some clones are missing from TCRdb's copy, which holds only in-frame ones; the method was immunoSEQ multiplex PCR. This table holds about 110,000 clones, 60% to 85% found once. This specimen consisted of peripheral blood, obtained 60 weeks after starting pembrolizumab. Receptors were obtained from an adult with mismatch repair-deficient cancer. The CDR3 runs from the conserved cysteine through the conserved F or W. D genes are given only for firm matches. Size is stated for part of the rows, as once, few or many counts, or as a class when the clone is expanded.

v_call,d_call,clone_size,j_call,cdr3_nt,cdr3_aa
TRBV6-1,.,.,TRBJ1-1,TGTGCCAGCAGTGCATGGCCCGAAGCGGCTTTCTTT,CASSAWPEAAFF
TRBV5-1,.,.,TRBJ2-7,TGCGCCAGCAGAACCGGGGACACCTCCTACGAGCAGTACTTC,CASRTGDTSYEQYF
TRBV7-2,.,.,TRBJ2-1,TGTGCCAGCAGCTTAGCGGGAACAATCCTCAATGAGCAGTTCTTC,CASSLAGTILNEQFF
TRBV6-5,.,.,TRBJ2-5,TGTGCCAGCAGTTACGGTGCCCAAGAGACCCAGTACTTC,CASSYGAQETQYF
TRBV27,.,.,TRBJ1-6,TGTGCCAGCAGACCAGATCTCCTACAGGATGATTCACCCCTCCACTTT,CASRPDLLQDDSPLHF
TRBV29-1,TRBD2,.,TRBJ2-7,TGCAGCGCCTTAGCGGGAGGGCCCGTCGAGCAGTACTTC,CSALAGGPVEQYF
TRBV19,.,.,TRBJ1-4,TGTGCCAGTAGTACGGGTATGGGGGGCCTTAATGAAAAACTGTTTTTT,CASSTGMGGLNEKLFF
TRBV7-9,TRBD2,.,TRBJ2-1,TGTGCCAGCAGCTTAGGAGCGGGAGGGGGTTTCTACAATGAGCAGTTCTTC,CASSLGAGGGFYNEQFF
TRBV27,.,.,TRBJ2-7,TGTGCCAGCAGTTTAGGCCCTCTCAAGTTTACTTACGAGCAGTACTTC,CASSLGPLKFTYEQYF
TRBV2,.,once,TRBJ2-5,TGTGCCAGCAGTGAGGGGATCCGGGAGGAGACCCAGTACTTC,CASSEGIREETQYF
TRBV10-1,.,.,TRBJ1-1,TGCGCCAGCAGTACTGGGAATTTGAACACTGAAGCTTTCTTT,CASSTGNLNTEAFF
TRBV7-2,TRBD1,.,TRBJ2-5,TGTGCCAGCAGTTCAAATCCGTACAGGGGGCGGCAGACCCAGTACTTC,CASSSNPYRGRQTQYF
TRBV7-6,.,.,TRBJ2-7,TGTGCCAGCAGCTCTTCATACTACGAGCAGTACTTC,CASSSSYYEQYF
TRBV27,.,.,TRBJ2-1,TGTGCCAGCGCCAAGGACGCGAGCTCCTACAATGAGCAGTTCTTC,CASAKDASSYNEQFF
TRBV7-8,TRBD1,.,TRBJ2-7,TGTGCCAGCAGCATGCTCAGGGGGAATTACCAGTACTTC,CASSMLRGNYQYF
TRBV7-9,TRBD2,.,TRBJ2-1,TGTGCCAGCAGCCCAACGCGGGCTAGCGGGATATATGAGCAGTTCTTC,CASSPTRASGIYEQFF
TRBV5-4,.,.,TRBJ1-1,TGTGCCAGCAGCTTGGACAGAATGAACACTGAAGCTTTCTTT,CASSLDRMNTEAFF
TRBV9,TRBD1,.,TRBJ2-2,TGTGCCAGCAGCGTTGGGACAGGGGGCCACGGGGAGCTGTTTTTT,CASSVGTGGHGELFF
TRBV2,.,.,TRBJ1-2,TGTGCCAGCACCCCGGGGCTGTACTATGGCTACACCTTC,CASTPGLYYGYTF
TRBV19,TRBD2,.,TRBJ2-1,TGTGCCAGTAGTATAAGCGCGGGAGGATCGTACAATGAGCAGTTCTTC,CASSISAGGSYNEQFF
TRBV27,TRBD2,.,TRBJ2-5,TGTGCCAGCAGCCCTAGGGGACTAGCGGGACAAGAGACCCAGTACTTC,CASSPRGLAGQETQYF
TRBV6-5,TRBD1,.,TRBJ2-5,TGTGCCAGCACCTCAACCCTGGGACAGGGGAAGACCCAGTACTTC,CASTSTLGQGKTQYF
TRBV6-6,.,.,TRBJ2-2,TGTGCCAGCAGTTACCGTTTCGGGGAGCTGTTTTTT,CASSYRFGELFF